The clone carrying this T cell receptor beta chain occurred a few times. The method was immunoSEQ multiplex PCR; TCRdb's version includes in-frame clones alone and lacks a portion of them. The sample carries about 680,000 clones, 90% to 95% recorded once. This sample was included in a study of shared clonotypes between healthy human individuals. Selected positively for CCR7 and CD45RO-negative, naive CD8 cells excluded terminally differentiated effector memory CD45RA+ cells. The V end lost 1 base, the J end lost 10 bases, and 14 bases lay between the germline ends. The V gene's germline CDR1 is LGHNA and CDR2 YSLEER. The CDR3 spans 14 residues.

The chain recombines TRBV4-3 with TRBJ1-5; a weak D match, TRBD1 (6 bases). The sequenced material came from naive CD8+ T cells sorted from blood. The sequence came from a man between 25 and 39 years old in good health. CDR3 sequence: CASSQVQGPFPQHF. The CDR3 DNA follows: TGCGCCAGCAGCCAAGTACAGGGACCTTTTCCCCAGCATTTT.